These 20 T cell receptor beta chains originate from one sample sequenced in a study of cytomegalovirus exposure and HLA in healthy donors (dated by TCRdb to about 2017). Libraries were built with the immunoSEQ multiplex PCR assay. For the multiplex PCR, a mixture combining 60 forward primers for TCR Vbeta segments and 13 reverse primers for TCR Jbeta segments was used. What TCRdb holds here is the immuneACCESS table cut down to in-frame rearrangements. Part of the clones is not present; checked against another copy, under half of the missing clones reflect an unresolved V gene, and the others are unexplained. Present in this sample are some 120,000 clones, 77% of which were seen just once. The ten largest clones add up to roughly 6% of the sample. Sequenced: PBMCs. These receptors were taken from a man younger than 35 in good health and CMV-seropositive.

V gene TRBV15 combines with J gene TRBJ1-4, with unresolved D. V lost 1 base to trimming and J lost 8 bases, with 5 bases between them. The germline CDR1 and CDR2 sequences are LNHNV and YYDKDF (reference sequence). This CDR3 has 12 amino acids. CDR3 residues: CATSRGVEKLFF. The CDR3 nucleotides are TGTGCCACCAGCAGAGGAGTCGAAAAACTGTTTTTT.

The chain uses TRBV4-2 and TRBJ2-7; unclear D gene. The CDR3 has 15 amino acids. Trimming cost V 1 base and J 3 bases, with 13 bases left between them. CDR1 is LGHNA, CDR2 YNFKEQ, per germline. CDR3 DNA: TGTGCCAGCAGCCAAGCAGAGACTTCTCTCTACGAGCAGTACTTC. It translates to CASSQAETSLYEQYF.

V usage is TRBV6-4 and J usage is TRBJ1-1; D not certain. V lost 5 bases, J lost 3 bases, and 13 bases lay in between. Germline CDR1 MRHNA, CDR2 SNTAGT. The CDR3 covers 14 residues. CDR3 sequence reads: CASSMTPGDTEAFF. In DNA, the CDR3 is TGTGCCAGCAGTATGACCCCTGGAGACACTGAAGCTTTCTTT.

The gene calls are TRBV29-1 and TRBJ2-3; 9 nucleotides align to TRBD2. Germline V CDR1 and CDR2: SQVTM, ANQGSEA. The CDR3 length is 12 residues. The junction had 1 base not matched to a gene; V was cut back by 7 bases and J by 2 bases. The CDR3 region is CSGGGATDTQYF. The CDR3 DNA reads TGCAGCGGCGGGGGGGCCACAGATACGCAGTATTTT.

This clone was detected a few times. The rearrangement uses TRBV18 and TRBJ2-3, with 9 bases fitting TRBD2. Germline V CDR1 and CDR2: KGHSH, LQKENI. The CDR3 spans 16 residues. Losses at the gene ends were 2 bases for V and 4 bases for J; bases not matched to a gene: 7. This chain's CDR3 is CASSPASSGISDTQYF. The CDR3 coding sequence is TGTGCCAGCTCACCAGCGTCTAGCGGGATCTCAGATACGCAGTATTTT.

This clone was counted a few times. The chain couples TRBV7-2 to TRBJ1-1; TRBD1 aligns across 7 bases. The trim removed 7 bases at V and 0 bases at J, leaving 8 bases unmatched. Germline V gives CDR1 SGHTA, CDR2 FQGNSA. CDR3 length: 15 residues. The CDR3 DNA follows: TGTGCCAGCACCCTCCTGAGGGGGCTGAACACTGAAGCTTTCTTT. This translates into CASTLLRGLNTEAFF. Combining the CDR3 with reference TRBV7-2 and TRBJ1-1 gives the whole variable domain GAGVSQSPSNKVTEKGKDVELRCDPISGHTALYWYRQSLGQGLEFLIYFQGNSAPDKSGLPSDRFSAERTGGSVSTLTIQRTQQEDSAVYLCASTLLRGLNTEAFFGQGTRLTVV.

The chain links TRBV19 to TRBJ1-2; D call uncertain. V gave up 1 base and J gave up 6 bases, with 18 bases separating them. The germline V gene has CDR1 LNHDA and CDR2 SQIVND (reference sequence). CDR3 length equals 16 residues. CDR3 protein: CASSIGLDRGLDGYTF. The DNA for the CDR3 is TGTGCCAGTAGTATAGGGCTCGACCGCGGCTTAGATGGCTACACCTTC.

This clone was detected only a few times. The V and J genes are TRBV28 and TRBJ1-2; D is possibly TRBD1 (6 bases). Germline CDR1 and CDR2: MDHEN and SYDVKM. This CDR3 has 13 residues. Trimming removed 8 bases at V and 4 bases at J, with 14 bases between. CDR3 region: CASRGGHAYGYTF. In DNA, the CDR3 is TGTGCCAGCCGCGGGGGGCATGCCTATGGCTACACCTTC.

The rearrangement uses TRBV4-1 and TRBJ2-2, with D perhaps matching TRBD2 (7 bases). V was shortened by 8 bases and J by 6 bases, with 16 bases between the two germline ends. CDR1 is MGHRA and CDR2 is YSYEKL in the germline V gene. This CDR3 has 14 amino acids. This CDR3 is CASRGAGVAGELFF. For the CDR3, the DNA is TGCGCCAGCCGGGGGGCGGGAGTAGCCGGGGAGCTGTTTTTT.

The rearrangement links TRBV7-8 to TRBJ1-2; unclear D gene. Between the trimmed V and J ends, which lost 1 base and 8 bases, there was a span of 17 bases. CDR1 is SGHVS and CDR2 is FQNEAQ in the germline V gene. The CDR3 has 15 amino acids. The CDR3 loop reads CASSLGLASVWGYTF. The CDR3 DNA sequence: TGTGCCAGCAGCTTAGGACTGGCTTCGGTGTGGGGCTACACCTTC.

This clone was detected only once. The V and J genes are TRBV5-1 and TRBJ1-1; possible D gene TRBD1, 6 bases. This CDR3 comprises 13 residues. The V gene lost 4 bases and the J gene lost 3 bases, with 10 bases spanning the gap. Germline lookup yields CDR1 SGHRS and CDR2 YFSETQ. CDR3 sequence reads: CASSRQEDTEAFF. The CDR3 DNA reads as TGCGCCAGCAGCAGACAGGAGGACACTGAAGCTTTCTTT.

The rearrangement links TRBV30 to TRBJ1-1, with 10 bases aligning to TRBD1. J lost 2 bases, V lost 3 bases, and 9 bases had no gene match. CDR1 is GTSNPN and CDR2 is SVGIG in the germline V gene (reference sequence). The CDR3 covers 16 residues. The chain's CDR3 is CAWRIDRGRGNTEAFF. CDR3 DNA: TGTGCCTGGAGGATAGACAGGGGGCGCGGAAACACTGAAGCTTTCTTT.

This chain uses TRBV18 with TRBJ1-1; weak D call: TRBD1 (5 bases). With 3 bases removed from V and 7 bases from J, the gap between germline ends came to 15 bases. The length of the CDR3 is 14 residues. The germline V gene has CDR1 KGHSH and CDR2 LQKENI. CDR3 nucleotides: TGTGCCAGCTCACCGGGCCCGGGGGTGATTGAAGCTTTCTTT. This encodes CASSPGPGVIEAFF. Looking up the rest from reference TRBV18 and TRBJ1-1 gives the full variable domain: NAGVMQNPRHLVRRRGQEARLRCSPMKGHSHVYWYRQLPEEGLKFMVYLQKENIIDESGMPKERFSAEFPKEGPSILRIQQVVRGDSAAYFCASSPGPGVIEAFFGQGTRLTVV.

The chain combines TRBV7-3 with TRBJ2-1, with 8 bases matching TRBD1. The CDR3 has 16 residues. The trim removed 1 base at V and 3 bases at J, leaving 5 bases unmatched. Germline V lookup: CDR1 SGHTA, CDR2 FQGTGA. The CDR3 DNA reads as TGTGCCAGCAGCTTAATAGGGACAGGCGTCTACAATGAGCAGTTCTTC. Protein: CASSLIGTGVYNEQFF.

This chain links TRBV7-8 with TRBJ1-2; 7 nucleotides line up with TRBD1. J gave up 5 bases and V 1 base, and 16 bases lay outside the gene matches. Germline V gene sequence: CDR1 SGHVS, CDR2 FQNEAQ. The CDR3 spans 18 residues. The CDR3 DNA follows: TGTGCCAGCAGCTTAGGAGGGCGTAGGGGGCAGAGGGGATATGGCTACACCTTC. Translation gives CASSLGGRRGQRGYGYTF.

This clone has a single count. J is TRBJ2-7 and V is TRBV7-6, with 9 bases aligning to TRBD1. Germline CDR1 is SGHVS and CDR2 is FNYEAQ. The CDR3 consists of 14 residues. With V trimmed by 6 bases and J by 3 bases, 6 bases remained unmatched. In DNA, the CDR3 is TGTGCCAGCAGTTTCGGGACAGGGAACTACGAGCAGTACTTC. It codes for CASSFGTGNYEQYF.

This clone was detected only once. The rearrangement uses TRBV2 and TRBJ2-7; D is perhaps TRBD1 (6 bases). This CDR3 spans 11 amino acids. V lost 6 bases to trimming and J lost 9 bases, with 12 bases between them. Looked up from germline, CDR1 is SNHLY and CDR2 is FYNNEI. This CDR3 reads CASSLLQGQYF. The CDR3 DNA reads TGTGCCAGCAGCCTACTACAGGGGCAGTACTTC.

V gene TRBV4-1 combines with J gene TRBJ1-4; unclear D gene. The CDR3 is 14 amino acids. CDR1 and CDR2 from the germline V gene are MGHRA and YSYEKL. Trimming removed 3 bases at V and 10 bases at J, with 15 bases between. As DNA, the CDR3 is TGCGCCAGCAGCCAGCCTCGGAGAGGGTTAAAACTGTTTTTT. Its translation: CASSQPRRGLKLFF.

In its sample, this clone was seen a few times. V and J are TRBV6-1 and TRBJ2-2; the D is unclear. Germline loops: CDR1 MNHNS, CDR2 SASEGT. This CDR3 is built from 10 residues. V lost 4 bases, J lost 8 bases, and 2 bases lay in between. CDR3 bases: TGTGCCAGCAGTGCTGGGGAGCTGTTTTTT. This sequence encodes CASSAGELFF.

A few counts support this clone. This chain joins TRBV5-1 and TRBJ2-5; 7 bases agree with TRBD2. Looked up from germline, CDR1 is SGHRS and CDR2 is YFSETQ. The junction had 10 bases not matched to a gene; V was cut back by 4 bases and J by 4 bases. This CDR3 region has 15 residues. The CDR3 here is CASSPELARLETQYF. The CDR3 coding sequence is TGCGCCAGCAGCCCTGAACTAGCGAGGTTAGAGACCCAGTACTTC.